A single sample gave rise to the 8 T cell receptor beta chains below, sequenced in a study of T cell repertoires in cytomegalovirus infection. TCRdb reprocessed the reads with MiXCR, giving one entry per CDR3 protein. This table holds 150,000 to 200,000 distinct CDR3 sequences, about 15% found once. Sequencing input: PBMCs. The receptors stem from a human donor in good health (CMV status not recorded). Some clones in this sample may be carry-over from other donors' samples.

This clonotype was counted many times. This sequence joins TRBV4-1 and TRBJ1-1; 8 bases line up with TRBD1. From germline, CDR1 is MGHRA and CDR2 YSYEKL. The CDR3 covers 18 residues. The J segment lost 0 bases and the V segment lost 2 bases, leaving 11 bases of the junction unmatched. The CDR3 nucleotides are TGCGCCAGCAGCCAACCCTACAGGGGGAATATCATGAACACTGAAGCTTTCTTT. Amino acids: CASSQPYRGNIMNTEAFF.

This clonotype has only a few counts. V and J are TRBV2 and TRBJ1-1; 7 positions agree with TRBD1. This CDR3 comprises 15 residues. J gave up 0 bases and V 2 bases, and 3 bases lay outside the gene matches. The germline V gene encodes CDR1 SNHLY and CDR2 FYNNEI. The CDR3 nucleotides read TGTGCCAGCAGTGAACATGGGACAGTGAACACTGAAGCTTTCTTT. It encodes CASSEHGTVNTEAFF.

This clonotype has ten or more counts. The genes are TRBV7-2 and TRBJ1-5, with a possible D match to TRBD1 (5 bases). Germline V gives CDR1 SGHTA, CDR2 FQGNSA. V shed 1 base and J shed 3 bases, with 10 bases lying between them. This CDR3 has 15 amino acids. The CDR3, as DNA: TGTGCCAGCAGCTTAGGGGGGACTCACAATCAGCCCCAGCATTTT. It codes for CASSLGGTHNQPQHF.

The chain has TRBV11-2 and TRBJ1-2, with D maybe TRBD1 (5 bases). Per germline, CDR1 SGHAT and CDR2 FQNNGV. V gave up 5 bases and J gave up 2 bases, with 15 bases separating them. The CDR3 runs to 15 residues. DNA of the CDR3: TGTGCCAGCAGCGAGATCCAGACAGTCAACTATGGCTACACCTTC. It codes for CASSEIQTVNYGYTF.

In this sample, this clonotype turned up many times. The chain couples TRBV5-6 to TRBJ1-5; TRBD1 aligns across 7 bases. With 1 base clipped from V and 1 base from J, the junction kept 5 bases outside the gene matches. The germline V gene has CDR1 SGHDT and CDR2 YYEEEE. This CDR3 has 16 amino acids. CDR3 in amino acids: CASSLSPGQSNQPQHF. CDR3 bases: TGTGCCAGCAGCTTGTCGCCGGGACAGAGCAATCAGCCCCAGCATTTT.

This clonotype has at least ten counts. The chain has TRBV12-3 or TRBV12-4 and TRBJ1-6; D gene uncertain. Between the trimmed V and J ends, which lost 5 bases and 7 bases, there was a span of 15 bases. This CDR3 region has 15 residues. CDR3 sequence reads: CASSLRQSLNSPLHF. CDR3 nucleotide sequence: TGTGCCAGCAGTCTCCGGCAATCCCTAAATTCACCCCTCCACTTT.

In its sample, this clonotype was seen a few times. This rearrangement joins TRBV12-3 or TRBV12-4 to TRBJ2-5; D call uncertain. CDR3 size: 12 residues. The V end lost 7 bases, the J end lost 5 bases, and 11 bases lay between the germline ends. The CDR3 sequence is CASTAAGETQYF. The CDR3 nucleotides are TGTGCCAGCACAGCAGCCGGCGAGACCCAGTACTTC.

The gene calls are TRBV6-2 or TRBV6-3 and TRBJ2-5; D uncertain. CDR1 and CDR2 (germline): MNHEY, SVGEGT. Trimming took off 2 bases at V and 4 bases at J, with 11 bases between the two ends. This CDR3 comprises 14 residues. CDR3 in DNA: TGTGCCAGCAGTTACCTAAGCATTGGAGAGACCCAGTACTTC. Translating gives CASSYLSIGETQYF.